This passage covers 5 T cell receptor beta chains from one sample sequenced in a study of shared clonotypes between healthy human individuals (dated by TCRdb to the early 2020s). Receptor amplification or capture employed the immunoSEQ multiplex PCR assay. As stored in TCRdb, this immuneACCESS dataset retains in-frame rearrangements with V and J assigned. A fraction of the clones does not appear; measured against another copy, unresolved V genes explain less than half of the discrepancy, and the remainder lacks a known reason. In this sample the table shows under 2,500,000 clones, 90% to 96% of which occur a single time. In total, the top ten clones hold around 0.13% of the sample. The sample was naive CD4+ T cells sorted from blood. The cell subset or site label here, explained by the study, means: CD45RA+ positively selected. The receptors stem from a man aged 18 to 29 in good health.

The gene calls are TRBV18 and TRBJ1-1, with a tentative D call TRBD1 (6 bases). V was pared by 5 bases and J by 0 bases, with 25 bases between. The V gene's germline CDR1 is KGHSH and CDR2 LQKENI. The CDR3 length is 19 residues. CDR3 region: CASSSTLQGRVVLNTEAFF. For the CDR3, the DNA is TGTGCCAGCTCATCGACCTTACAGGGTCGGGTGGTTTTGAACACTGAAGCTTTCTTT.

The chain carries TRBV4-3 and TRBJ2-1; the match to TRBD2 covers 9 bases. V gave up 4 bases and J gave up 8 bases; unmatched junction bases: 9. Germline assignment: CDR1 LGHNA and CDR2 YSLEER. This CDR3 is built from 15 residues. The CDR3 is CASSLLGAGGDEQFF. The CDR3 DNA sequence: TGCGCCAGCAGCCTCTTAGGAGCGGGAGGCGATGAGCAGTTCTTC.

Comments on this clone: Other DNA sequences in this specimen translate into the identical CDR3. The chain has TRBV28 and TRBJ2-2, with 11 bases that match TRBD1. Trimming removed 4 bases from V and 3 bases from J; junction bases left unmatched: 1. The length of the CDR3 is 15 residues. Germline V gene lookup returns CDR1 MDHEN and CDR2 SYDVKM. Here the CDR3 reads CASSSGQGDTGELFF. The CDR3 DNA is TGTGCCAGCAGTTCGGGACAGGGGGACACCGGGGAGCTGTTTTTT.

This chain uses TRBV30 with TRBJ2-3, with TRBD2 matching 9 bases. Germline assignment: CDR1 GTSNPN and CDR2 SVGIG (reference sequence). V shed 4 bases and J 8 bases; nucleotides not matched to a gene: 4. The CDR3 length is 12 residues. The DNA of the CDR3 is TGTGCCTGGAACCCGACTAGCGGTACGCAGTATTTT. It translates to CAWNPTSGTQYF.

This chain links TRBV10-3 with TRBJ2-7, with 8 bases matching TRBD1. The length of the CDR3 is 15 residues. With V trimmed by 5 bases and J by 5 bases, 11 bases remained unmatched. Germline CDR1 ENHRY, CDR2 SYGVKD. The CDR3 coding sequence is TGTGCCATCAGTAAATTACAGGGGGAAGGCGACGAGCAGTACTTC. It specifies CAISKLQGEGDEQYF.